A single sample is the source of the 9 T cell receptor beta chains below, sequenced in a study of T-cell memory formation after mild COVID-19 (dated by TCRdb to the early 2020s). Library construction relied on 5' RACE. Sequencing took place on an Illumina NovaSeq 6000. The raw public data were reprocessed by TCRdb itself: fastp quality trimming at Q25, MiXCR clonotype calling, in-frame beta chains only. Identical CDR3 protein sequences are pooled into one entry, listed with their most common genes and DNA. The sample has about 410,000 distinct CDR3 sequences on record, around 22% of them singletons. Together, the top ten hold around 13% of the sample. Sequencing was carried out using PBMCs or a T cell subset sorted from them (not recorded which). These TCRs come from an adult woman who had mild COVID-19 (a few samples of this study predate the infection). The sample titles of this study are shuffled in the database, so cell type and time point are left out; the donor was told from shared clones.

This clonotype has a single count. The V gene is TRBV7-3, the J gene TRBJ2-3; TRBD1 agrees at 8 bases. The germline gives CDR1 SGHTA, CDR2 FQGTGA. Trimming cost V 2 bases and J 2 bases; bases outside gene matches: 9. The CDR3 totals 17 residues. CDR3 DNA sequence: TGTGCCAGCAGCTTAGAACGGACAGGGTACCTCACAGATACGCAGTATTTT. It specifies CASSLERTGYLTDTQYF. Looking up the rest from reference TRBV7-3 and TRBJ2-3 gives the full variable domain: GAGVSQTPSNKVTEKGKYVELRCDPISGHTALYWYRQSLGQGPEFLIYFQGTGAADDSGLPNDRFFAVRPEGSVSTLKIQRTERGDSAVYLCASSLERTGYLTDTQYFGPGTRLTVL.

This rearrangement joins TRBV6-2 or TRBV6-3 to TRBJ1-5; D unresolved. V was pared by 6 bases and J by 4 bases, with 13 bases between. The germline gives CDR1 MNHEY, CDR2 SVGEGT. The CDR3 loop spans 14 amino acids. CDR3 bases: TGTGCCAGCAGCTCCGACCGCCAGAATCAGCCCCAGCATTTT. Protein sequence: CASSSDRQNQPQHF.

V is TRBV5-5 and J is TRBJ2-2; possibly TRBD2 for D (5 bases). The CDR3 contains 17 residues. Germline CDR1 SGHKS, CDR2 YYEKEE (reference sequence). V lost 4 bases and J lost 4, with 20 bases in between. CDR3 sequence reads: CASSPPGLTWGTGELFF. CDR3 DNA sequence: TGTGCCAGCAGCCCACCCGGACTGACCTGGGGCACCGGGGAGCTGTTTTTT.

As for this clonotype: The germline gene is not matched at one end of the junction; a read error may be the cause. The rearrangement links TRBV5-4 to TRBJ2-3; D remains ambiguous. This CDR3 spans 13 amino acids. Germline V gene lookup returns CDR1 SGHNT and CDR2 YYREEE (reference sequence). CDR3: CASNLSLTDTQYF. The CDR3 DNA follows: TGTGCCAGCAACTTGAGTCTGACAGATACGCAGTATTTT.

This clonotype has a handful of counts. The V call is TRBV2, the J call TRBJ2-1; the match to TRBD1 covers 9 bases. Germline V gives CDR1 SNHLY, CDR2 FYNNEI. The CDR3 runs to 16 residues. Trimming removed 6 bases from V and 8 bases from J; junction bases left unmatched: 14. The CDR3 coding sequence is TGTGCCAGCAGGGGAGAGGGACAGGGTATTTTCGATGAGCAGTTCTTC. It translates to CASRGEGQGIFDEQFF. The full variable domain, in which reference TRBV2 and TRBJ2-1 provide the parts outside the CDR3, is EPEVTQTPSHQVTQMGQEVILRCVPISNHLYFYWYRQILGQKVEFLVSFYNNEISEKSEIFDDQFSVERPDGSNFTLKIRSTKLEDSAMYFCASRGEGQGIFDEQFFGPGTRLTVL.

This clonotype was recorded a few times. CDR3 sequence reads: CASSTTIWAEREGALESYNEQFF. In nucleotides, the CDR3 is TGTGCCAGCAGCACTACGATTTGGGCGGAGCGGGAGGGTGCGCTAGAATCCTACAATGAGCAGTTCTTC. The V gene is TRBV7-9, the J gene TRBJ2-1; 10 bases are shared with TRBD2. Germline V lookup: CDR1 SEHNR, CDR2 FQNEAQ (reference sequence). V lost 5 bases and J lost 1; bases outside the gene matches: 26. The CDR3 is 23 amino acids.

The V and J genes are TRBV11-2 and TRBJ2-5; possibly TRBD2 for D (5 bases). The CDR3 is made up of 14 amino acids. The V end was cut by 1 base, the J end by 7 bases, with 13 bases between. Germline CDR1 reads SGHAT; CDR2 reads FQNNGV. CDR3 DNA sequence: TGTGCCAGCAGCTTAGTTCTTCGCGAGGGGACCCAGTACTTC. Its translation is CASSLVLREGTQYF.

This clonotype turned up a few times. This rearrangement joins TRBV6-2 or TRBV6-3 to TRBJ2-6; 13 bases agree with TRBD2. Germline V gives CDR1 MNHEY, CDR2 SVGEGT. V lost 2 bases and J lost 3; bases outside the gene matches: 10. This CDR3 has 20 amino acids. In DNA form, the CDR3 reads TGTGCCAGCAGTTACGAGCGTACTAGCGGGAGGGCCTTTGGGGCCAACGTCCTGACTTTC. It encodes CASSYERTSGRAFGANVLTF.

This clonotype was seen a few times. This CDR3 reads CASSHASGKDTIRTPYEQYF. CDR3 sequence (DNA): TGTGCCAGCAGCCATGCAAGTGGGAAGGATACTATCCGCACTCCCTACGAGCAGTACTTC. This chain joins TRBV14 and TRBJ2-7; D is unclear. The CDR3 is 20 amino acids. Germline lookup yields CDR1 SGHDN and CDR2 FVKESK. V was cut by 3 bases and J by 2 bases, with 29 bases left in between. Full variable domain (outside the CDR3, taken from reference TRBV14 and TRBJ2-7): EAGVTQFPSHSVIEKGQTVTLRCDPISGHDNLYWYRRVMGKEIKFLLHFVKESKQDESGMPNNRFLAERTGGTYSTLKVQPAELEDSGVYFCASSHASGKDTIRTPYEQYFGPGTRLTVT.